Below are 14 T cell receptor beta chains sequenced from a single sample in a study of PD-1 blockade in classical Hodgkin lymphoma. Produced via immunoSEQ multiplex PCR; TCRdb's table is partial and in-frame only. Among 30,000 to 40,000 clones listed, 92% were seen once. Time point here: cycle 4 day 1 (C4D1), after about 6 weeks of nivolumab. All the patients suffered relapse after autologous stem cell transplantation, and brentuximab vedotin exposure differed. It was by magnetic negative selection that CD4+ T cells were purified from thawed PBMCs. The sequencing here drew on CD4+ T cells from blood, taken before the fourth cycle of nivolumab. The source of these receptors is a human donor with classical Hodgkin lymphoma.

The rearrangement joins TRBV19 to TRBJ2-7, with 8 bases aligning to TRBD1. Germline V gene sequence: CDR1 LNHDA, CDR2 SQIVND (reference sequence). There are 13 residues in the CDR3. The CDR3 nucleotides are TGTGCGACAAGGACAGGGTTCTCCTACGAGCAGTACTTC. Translated, it gives CATRTGFSYEQYF.

The chain employs TRBV9 and TRBJ2-1; D call uncertain. The CDR3 runs to 14 residues. V gave up 0 bases and J gave up 8 bases, with 12 bases separating them. CDR1 and CDR2 from the germline V gene are SGDLS and YYNGEE. The CDR3: CASSVGVPFHEQFF. The CDR3 region has the DNA TGTGCCAGCAGCGTAGGCGTTCCTTTTCATGAGCAGTTCTTC.

The chain has TRBV7-9 and TRBJ1-4; D is uncertain. The CDR3 loop spans 13 amino acids. In germline, CDR1 is SEHNR, CDR2 FQNEAQ (reference sequence). Deletions cut 5 bases from V and 3 bases from J, with 7 bases between. CDR3 amino acids: CASSPRANEKLFF. The CDR3 region has the DNA TGTGCCAGCAGCCCCAGAGCTAATGAAAAACTGTTTTTT.

V usage is TRBV5-1 and J usage is TRBJ2-3; D remains ambiguous. Germline CDR1 and CDR2: SGHRS and YFSETQ. The germline V and J ends were trimmed by 4 bases and 2 bases, with 2 bases remaining between them. The CDR3 runs to 11 residues. As DNA, the CDR3 is TGCGCCAGCAGCGCCACAGATACGCAGTATTTT. Protein product: CASSATDTQYF. Using reference TRBV5-1 and TRBJ2-3 for the parts outside the CDR3, the full variable domain is KAGVTQTPRYLIKTRGQQVTLSCSPISGHRSVSWYQQTPGQGLQFLFEYFSETQRNKGNFPGRFSGRQFSNSRSEMNVSTLELGDSALYLCASSATDTQYFGPGTRLTVL.

This chain uses TRBV5-6 with TRBJ1-3; D unresolved. CDR3 length: 16 residues. Trimming cost V 2 bases and J 2 bases, with 14 bases left between them. CDR1 and CDR2 from the germline V gene are SGHDT and YYEEEE. CDR3: CASSFLLRRAGNTIYF. DNA for the CDR3: TGTGCCAGCAGCTTCTTGTTGCGCCGGGCTGGAAACACCATATATTTT.

This clone was detected once. The rearrangement joins TRBV10-3 to TRBJ2-3, with unresolved D. The germline CDR1 and CDR2 sequences are ENHRY and SYGVKD. CDR3 length equals 16 residues. V was trimmed by 1 base and J by 0 bases, leaving 11 bases between them. CDR3 DNA: TGTGCCATCAGTGAGTTCGCGCTAACTAGCACAGATACGCAGTATTTT. Its protein is CAISEFALTSTDTQYF.

The V call is TRBV2, the J call TRBJ2-7; D not resolved. The CDR3 is 14 amino acids. V was cut by 0 bases and J by 6 bases, with 12 bases left in between. From germline, CDR1 is SNHLY and CDR2 FYNNEI. The CDR3 sequence is CASSEAGKGFEQYF. CDR3 in DNA: TGTGCCAGCAGTGAAGCGGGTAAGGGCTTCGAGCAGTACTTC.

J is TRBJ1-5 and V is TRBV28, with D possibly matching TRBD1 (5 bases). V was pared by 6 bases and J by 1 base, with 25 bases between. Looked up from germline, CDR1 is MDHEN and CDR2 is SYDVKM. The CDR3 extends over 19 amino acids. CDR3 sequence (DNA): TGTGCCAGCAGCTCTCCTCCTTGGGACTTACAAGGGAGCAATCAGCCCCAGCATTTT. Residues: CASSSPPWDLQGSNQPQHF. Looking up the rest from reference TRBV28 and TRBJ1-5 gives the full variable domain: DVKVTQSSRYLVKRTGEKVFLECVQDMDHENMFWYRQDPGLGLRLIYFSYDVKMKEKGDIPEGYSVSREKKERFSLILESASTNQTSMYLCASSSPPWDLQGSNQPQHFGDGTRLSIL.

The gene calls are TRBV19 and TRBJ2-5; maybe TRBD1 (6 bases). The V gene lost 4 bases and the J gene lost 1 base, with 16 bases spanning the gap. The germline gives CDR1 LNHDA, CDR2 SQIVND (reference sequence). This CDR3 is 16 amino acids long. The CDR3 loop is CASSTPGQPVQETQYF. The CDR3 DNA reads TGTGCCAGTAGTACACCCGGACAGCCAGTCCAAGAGACCCAGTACTTC.

This sequence joins TRBV6-5 and TRBJ1-3; maybe TRBD1 (6 bases). Germline CDR1 MNHEY, CDR2 SVGAGI. V shed 6 bases and J shed 4 bases, with 13 bases lying between them. The CDR3 runs to 14 residues. As DNA, the CDR3 is TGTGCCAGCAGCTTCAGGGGAGCAGGAAACACCATATATTTT. Its translation is CASSFRGAGNTIYF.

This clone was seen only once. The V gene is TRBV18, the J gene TRBJ1-2; D perhaps matches TRBD1 (5 bases). Germline V gives CDR1 KGHSH, CDR2 LQKENI. The CDR3 is made up of 19 amino acids. V was cut by 3 bases and J by 1 base, with 24 bases left in between. CDR3 coding DNA: TGTGCCAGCTCACCGTATCTTTCCGGGACGGTAAACGATAACTATGGCTACACCTTC. Residues: CASSPYLSGTVNDNYGYTF.

The V gene is TRBV28, the J gene TRBJ2-5; D remains ambiguous. This CDR3 has 15 amino acids. Trimming left V 5 bases short and J 5 bases short, with 18 bases between. Per germline, CDR1 MDHEN and CDR2 SYDVKM. CDR3 coding DNA: TGTGCCAGCAGTATACCGGGTCTAAGGGATGAGACCCAGTACTTC. Protein sequence: CASSIPGLRDETQYF.

The chain is built from TRBV30 and TRBJ1-6; D possibly corresponds to TRBD1 (5 bases). The germline gives CDR1 GTSNPN, CDR2 SVGIG (reference sequence). V shed 6 bases and J shed 7 bases, with 13 bases lying between them. The CDR3 sequence is 13 residues long. Here the CDR3 DNA reads TGTGCCTGCCCAGGGTCGAGGAATTCACCCCTCCACTTT. It translates to CACPGSRNSPLHF.

This rearrangement joins TRBV11-2 to TRBJ2-3; TRBD1 aligns across 10 bases. There are 15 residues in the CDR3. The junction had 9 bases not matched to a gene; V was cut back by 10 bases and J by 2 bases. Germline V CDR1 and CDR2: SGHAT, FQNNGV. CDR3 DNA sequence: TGTGCCATCCGGGACAGGGGTAGGAACACAGATACGCAGTATTTT. Its translation: CAIRDRGRNTDTQYF. Full variable domain (rest looked up from reference TRBV11-2 and TRBJ2-3): EAGVAQSPRYKIIEKRQSVAFWCNPISGHATLYWYQQILGQGPKLLIQFQNNGVVDDSQLPKDRFSAERLKGVDSTLKIQPAKLEDSAVYLCAIRDRGRNTDTQYFGPGTRLTVL.